These T cell receptor beta chains were read from a single sample in a study of shared clonotypes between healthy human individuals. Profiling relied on immunoSEQ multiplex PCR, and the TCRdb table lists in-frame clones only, not all of them. The sample has some 680,000 clones; around 73% are singletons. Sequencing was done on a sample of memory CD4+ T cells sorted from blood. These TCRs come from a woman aged 30 to 39 in good health. Each CDR3 is given with its conserved first and last residue. Not all rows give a size; the values are once, few, many and, for expanded clones, a class.

J | V | size | CDR3
TRBJ2-5 | TRBV9 | NA | CASSKGTSGKETQYF
TRBJ1-2 | TRBV5-4 | NA | CASSRAGATGGYTF
TRBJ1-3 | TRBV5-1 | once | CASSQGASGNTIYF
TRBJ2-5 | TRBV6-1 | NA | CASDRTALETQYF
TRBJ2-7 | TRBV4-1 | NA | CASSPTERSSYEQYF
TRBJ1-5 | TRBV7-9 | NA | CASSAVGQGNQPQHF
TRBJ2-5 | TRBV30 | NA | CAWSATQETQYF
TRBJ2-3 | TRBV29-1 | NA | CSVEFQGAISTDTQYF
TRBJ2-7 | TRBV7-8 | NA | CASSLGLAEARSYEQYF
TRBJ2-3 | TRBV14 | NA | CASSRNRGRVGDTQYF
TRBJ2-4 | TRBV5-1 | few | CASTAGTSGLEVYF
TRBJ1-4 | TRBV6-5 | NA | CASSYSKAGIEKLFF
TRBJ1-5 | TRBV5-1 | NA | CASSLGGSSNQPQHF
TRBJ2-7 | TRBV5-4 | NA | CASSQGDGVRYEQYF